The 9 T cell receptor beta chains below were found in one sample sequenced in a study of cytomegalovirus exposure and HLA in healthy donors. The study ran its PCR with 60 Vbeta and 13 Jbeta primers. Sequencing used immunoSEQ multiplex PCR; TCRdb keeps in-frame clones, though not all of them. The sample holds around 86,000 clones, under 9% seen once. Input material: PBMCs. Receptors were obtained from a man between 45 and 60 years old in good health and CMV-seronegative.

This clone has more than one count but fewer than ten. The V and J genes are TRBV30 and TRBJ2-5; 14 bases match TRBD2. The CDR3 length is 18 residues. Looked up from germline, CDR1 is GTSNPN and CDR2 is SVGIG (reference sequence). V trimming: 7 bases; J trimming: 4 bases; junction bases outside the gene matches: 17. CDR3 sequence: CASSPGTSGRGRRETQYF. CDR3 DNA: TGTGCCTCTTCACCCGGGACTAGCGGGAGAGGAAGGCGAGAGACCCAGTACTTC.

This clone showed up just a few times. The chain carries TRBV5-8 and TRBJ1-4; D may be TRBD1 (5 bases). CDR3 length equals 12 residues. Germline V gene lookup returns CDR1 SGHTS and CDR2 YDEGEE. Trimming shortened V by 3 bases and J by 8 bases, and 8 bases separated the two germline ends. The CDR3 protein is CASSSGNEKLFF. The CDR3 bases are TGTGCCAGCAGCTCAGGGAACGAAAAACTGTTTTTT.

This clone came up many times. The J gene is TRBJ2-1, the V gene TRBV7-3; D is perhaps TRBD1 (6 bases). V dropped 4 bases and J dropped 7 bases, with 26 bases sitting between them. From germline, CDR1 is SGHTA and CDR2 FQGTGA. This CDR3 contains 18 residues. CDR3 amino acids: CASSSIPPSPDRSNEQFF. The CDR3 nucleotides read TGTGCCAGCAGCTCAATACCCCCCAGCCCTGACAGGAGTAATGAGCAGTTCTTC. Full variable domain (outside the CDR3, taken from reference TRBV7-3 and TRBJ2-1): GAGVSQTPSNKVTEKGKYVELRCDPISGHTALYWYRQSLGQGPEFLIYFQGTGAADDSGLPNDRFFAVRPEGSVSTLKIQRTERGDSAVYLCASSSIPPSPDRSNEQFFGPGTRLTVL.

In its sample, this clone was seen a few times. The chain uses TRBV9 and TRBJ2-7, with D tentatively TRBD2 (6 bases). V lost 0 bases, J lost 4 bases, and 17 bases lay in between. This CDR3 spans 16 amino acids. Germline V gene sequence: CDR1 SGDLS, CDR2 YYNGEE. Here the CDR3 DNA reads TGTGCCAGCAGCGTAGCCCCTAAGGGAGGAACTTACGAGCAGTACTTC. Translating gives CASSVAPKGGTYEQYF.

This clone was recorded a few times. The rearrangement links TRBV5-5 to TRBJ2-3, with TRBD1 identical over 8 bases. The length of the CDR3 is 14 residues. Germline CDR1 SGHKS, CDR2 YYEKEE (reference sequence). V was clipped by 6 bases and J by 1 base; unmatched bases: 4. CDR3 amino acids: CASNRGQGTDTQYF. The CDR3 DNA is TGTGCCAGCAACCGGGGACAGGGCACAGATACGCAGTATTTT.

The table lists this clone with many counts. The rearrangement joins TRBV7-9 to TRBJ1-5; TRBD1 might be the D (6 bases). Trimming removed 5 bases from V and 4 bases from J, with 9 bases in between. CDR3 size: 13 residues. Germline assignment: CDR1 SEHNR and CDR2 FQNEAQ (reference sequence). CDR3 loop: CASSRQENQPQHF. In DNA, the CDR3 is TGTGCCAGCAGCCGACAGGAGAATCAGCCCCAGCATTTT. Combining the CDR3 with reference TRBV7-9 and TRBJ1-5 gives the whole variable domain DTGVSQNPRHKITKRGQNVTFRCDPISEHNRLYWYRQTLGQGPEFLTYFQNEAQLEKSRLLSDRFSAERPKGSFSTLEIQRTEQGDSAMYLCASSRQENQPQHFGDGTRLSIL.

The chain employs TRBV19 and TRBJ2-5; TRBD1 matches at 7 bases. Germline V gene data show CDR1 as LNHDA and CDR2 as SQIVND (reference sequence). V lost 3 bases and J lost 2; bases outside the gene matches: 3. This CDR3 has 14 residues. Here the CDR3 reads CASSMMGQQETQYF. CDR3 nucleotides: TGTGCCAGTAGTATGATGGGACAGCAAGAGACCCAGTACTTC.

In its sample, this clone was seen a few times. The J gene is TRBJ1-1, the V gene TRBV14; D gene unclear. Trimming took off 4 bases at V and 0 bases at J, with 6 bases between the two ends. This CDR3 contains 13 residues. The V gene's germline CDR1 is SGHDN and CDR2 FVKESK. The CDR3 sequence: CASSRGLNTEAFF. In nucleotides, the CDR3 is TGTGCCAGCAGCCGAGGCTTGAACACTGAAGCTTTCTTT.

The sample holds a few counts of this clone. V and J are TRBV4-1 and TRBJ2-1, with D unclear. Germline lookup yields CDR1 MGHRA and CDR2 YSYEKL. V was shortened by 4 bases and J by 7 bases, with 5 bases between the two germline ends. The CDR3 consists of 11 residues. CDR3 sequence: CASSRMNEQFF. The CDR3 DNA follows: TGCGCCAGCAGCCGTATGAATGAGCAGTTCTTC.